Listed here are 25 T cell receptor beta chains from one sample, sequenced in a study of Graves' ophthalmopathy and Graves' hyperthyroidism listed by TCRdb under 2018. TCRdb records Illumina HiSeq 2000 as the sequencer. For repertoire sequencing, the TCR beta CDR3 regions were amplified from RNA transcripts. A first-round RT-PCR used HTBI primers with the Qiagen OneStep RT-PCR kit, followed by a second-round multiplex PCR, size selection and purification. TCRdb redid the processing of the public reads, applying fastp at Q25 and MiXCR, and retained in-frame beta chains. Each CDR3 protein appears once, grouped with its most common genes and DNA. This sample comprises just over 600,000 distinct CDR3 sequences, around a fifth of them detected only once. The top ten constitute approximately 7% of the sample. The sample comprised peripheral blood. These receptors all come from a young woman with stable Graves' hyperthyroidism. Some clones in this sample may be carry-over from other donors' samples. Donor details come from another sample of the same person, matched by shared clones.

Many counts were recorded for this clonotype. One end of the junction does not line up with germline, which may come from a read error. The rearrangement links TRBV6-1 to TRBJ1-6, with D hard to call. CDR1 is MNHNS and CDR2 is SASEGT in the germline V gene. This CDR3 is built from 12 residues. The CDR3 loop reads CASRTYDSPLHF. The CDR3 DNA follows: TGTGCCAGCAGGACCTATGATTCACCCCTCCACTTT.

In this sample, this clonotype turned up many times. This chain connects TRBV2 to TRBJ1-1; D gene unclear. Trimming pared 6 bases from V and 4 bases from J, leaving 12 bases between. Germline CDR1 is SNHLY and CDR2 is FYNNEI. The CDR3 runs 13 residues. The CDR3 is CASRIGTRTEAFF. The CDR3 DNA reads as TGTGCCAGCAGGATAGGCACTCGCACTGAAGCTTTCTTT. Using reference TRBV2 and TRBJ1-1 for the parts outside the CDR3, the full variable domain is EPEVTQTPSHQVTQMGQEVILRCVPISNHLYFYWYRQILGQKVEFLVSFYNNEISEKSEIFDDQFSVERPDGSNFTLKIRSTKLEDSAMYFCASRIGTRTEAFFGQGTRLTVV.

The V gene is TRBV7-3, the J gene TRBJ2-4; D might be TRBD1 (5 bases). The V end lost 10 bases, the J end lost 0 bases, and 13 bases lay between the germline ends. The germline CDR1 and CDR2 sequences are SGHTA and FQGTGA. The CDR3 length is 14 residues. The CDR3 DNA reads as TGTGCCACAGGGAATGGAATAGCCAAAAACATTCAGTACTTC. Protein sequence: CATGNGIAKNIQYF.

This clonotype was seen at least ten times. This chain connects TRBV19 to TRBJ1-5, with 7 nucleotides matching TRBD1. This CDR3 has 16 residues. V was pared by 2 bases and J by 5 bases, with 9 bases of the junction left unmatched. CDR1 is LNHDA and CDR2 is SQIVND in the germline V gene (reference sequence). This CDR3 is CASSIPTGTMHQPQHF. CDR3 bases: TGTGCCAGTAGTATACCGACAGGGACGATGCATCAGCCCCAGCATTTT.

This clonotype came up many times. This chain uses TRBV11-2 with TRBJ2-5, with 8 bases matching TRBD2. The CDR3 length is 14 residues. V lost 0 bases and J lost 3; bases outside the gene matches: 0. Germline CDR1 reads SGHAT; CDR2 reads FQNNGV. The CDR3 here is CASSLELAEETQYF. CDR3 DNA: TGTGCCAGCAGCTTAGAACTAGCGGAAGAGACCCAGTACTTC.

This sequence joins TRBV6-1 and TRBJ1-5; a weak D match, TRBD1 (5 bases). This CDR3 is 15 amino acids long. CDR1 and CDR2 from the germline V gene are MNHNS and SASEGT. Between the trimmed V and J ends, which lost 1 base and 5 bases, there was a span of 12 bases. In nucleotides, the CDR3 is TGTGCCAGCAGTGAAGAGGGGAAAGGGCATCAGCCCCAGCATTTT. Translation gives CASSEEGKGHQPQHF.

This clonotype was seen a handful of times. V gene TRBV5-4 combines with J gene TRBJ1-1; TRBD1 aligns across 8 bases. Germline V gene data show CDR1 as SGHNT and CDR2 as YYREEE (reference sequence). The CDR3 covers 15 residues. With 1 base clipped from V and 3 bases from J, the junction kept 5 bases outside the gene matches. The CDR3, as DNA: TGTGCCAGCAGCTTGAGCGGACAGGGCTACACTGAAGCTTTCTTT. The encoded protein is CASSLSGQGYTEAFF.

This CDR3 reads CASSSMGAGGSPLHF. Written as DNA, the CDR3 is TGTGCCAGCAGTTCTATGGGGGCAGGAGGATCACCCCTCCACTTT. The chain carries TRBV27 and TRBJ1-6; D might be TRBD1 (6 bases). From germline, CDR1 is MNHEY and CDR2 SMNVEV (reference sequence). The CDR3 has 15 amino acids. The V gene lost 4 bases and the J gene lost 10 bases, with 17 bases spanning the gap.

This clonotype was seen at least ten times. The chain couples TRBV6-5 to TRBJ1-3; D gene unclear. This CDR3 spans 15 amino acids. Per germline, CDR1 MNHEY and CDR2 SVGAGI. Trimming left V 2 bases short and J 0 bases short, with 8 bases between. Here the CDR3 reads CASSYDHSSGNTIYF. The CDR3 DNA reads TGTGCCAGCAGTTACGACCATTCCTCTGGAAACACCATATATTTT.

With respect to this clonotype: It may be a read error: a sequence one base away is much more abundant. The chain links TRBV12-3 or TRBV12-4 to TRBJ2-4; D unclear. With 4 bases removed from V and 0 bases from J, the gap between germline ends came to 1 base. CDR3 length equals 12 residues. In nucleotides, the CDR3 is TGTGCCAGCAGTTCAGCCAAAAACATTCAGTACTTC. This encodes CASSSAKNIQYF.

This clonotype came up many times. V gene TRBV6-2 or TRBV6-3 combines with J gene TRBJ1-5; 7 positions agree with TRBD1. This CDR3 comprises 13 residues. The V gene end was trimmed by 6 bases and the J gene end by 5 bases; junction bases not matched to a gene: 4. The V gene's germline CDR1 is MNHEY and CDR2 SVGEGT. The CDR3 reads CASSLTGYQPQHF. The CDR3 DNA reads TGTGCCAGCAGCTTGACAGGGTATCAGCCCCAGCATTTT.

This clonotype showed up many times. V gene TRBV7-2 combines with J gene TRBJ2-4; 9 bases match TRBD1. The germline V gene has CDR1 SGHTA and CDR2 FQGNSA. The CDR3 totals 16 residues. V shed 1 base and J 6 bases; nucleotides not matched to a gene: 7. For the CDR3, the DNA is TGTGCCAGCAGCTTAGGTTATGGGGGACAGGGAAACATTCAGTACTTC. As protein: CASSLGYGGQGNIQYF.

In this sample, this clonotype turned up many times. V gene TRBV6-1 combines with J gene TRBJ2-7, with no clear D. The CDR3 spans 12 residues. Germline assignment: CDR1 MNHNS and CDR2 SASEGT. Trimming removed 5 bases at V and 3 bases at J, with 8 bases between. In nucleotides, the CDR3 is TGTGCCAGCAGTCAACTAAACTACGAGCAGTACTTC. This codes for CASSQLNYEQYF.

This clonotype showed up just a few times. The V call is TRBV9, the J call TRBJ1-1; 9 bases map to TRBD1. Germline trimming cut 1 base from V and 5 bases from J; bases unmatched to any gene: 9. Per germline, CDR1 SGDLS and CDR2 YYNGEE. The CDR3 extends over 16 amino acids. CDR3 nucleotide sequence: TGTGCCAGCAGCGTAAACCGGGACAGGGTGGGAACTGAAGCTTTCTTT. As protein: CASSVNRDRVGTEAFF.

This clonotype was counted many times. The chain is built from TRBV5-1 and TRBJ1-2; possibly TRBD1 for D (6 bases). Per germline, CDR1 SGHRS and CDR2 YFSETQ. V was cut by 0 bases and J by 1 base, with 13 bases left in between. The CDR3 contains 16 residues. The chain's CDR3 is CASSLAAQGGNYGYTF. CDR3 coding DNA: TGCGCCAGCAGCTTGGCGGCACAGGGAGGTAACTATGGCTACACCTTC.

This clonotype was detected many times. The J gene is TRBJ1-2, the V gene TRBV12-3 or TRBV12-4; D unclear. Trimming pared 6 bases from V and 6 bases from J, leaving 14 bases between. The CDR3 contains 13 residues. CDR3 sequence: CASSPRRTNGYTF. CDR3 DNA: TGTGCCAGCAGCCCACGCCGGACTAATGGCTACACCTTC.

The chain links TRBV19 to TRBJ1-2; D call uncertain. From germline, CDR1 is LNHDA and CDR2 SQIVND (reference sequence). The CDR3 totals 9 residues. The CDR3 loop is CGWAYGYTF. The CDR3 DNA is TGTGGGTGGGCTTATGGCTACACCTTC.

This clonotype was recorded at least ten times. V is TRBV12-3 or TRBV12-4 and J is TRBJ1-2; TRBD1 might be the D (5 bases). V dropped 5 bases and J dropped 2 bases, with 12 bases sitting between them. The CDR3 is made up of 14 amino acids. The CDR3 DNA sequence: TGTGCCAGCAGTACTATGACAGTGAACTATGGCTACACCTTC. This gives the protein CASSTMTVNYGYTF.

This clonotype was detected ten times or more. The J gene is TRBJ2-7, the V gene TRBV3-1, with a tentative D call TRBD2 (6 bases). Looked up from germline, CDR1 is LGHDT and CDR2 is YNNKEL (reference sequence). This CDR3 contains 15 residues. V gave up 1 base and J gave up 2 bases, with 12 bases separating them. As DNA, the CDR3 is TGTGCCAGCAGCCAAGTTCGGGGGAGCGCCTACGAGCAGTACTTC. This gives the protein CASSQVRGSAYEQYF.

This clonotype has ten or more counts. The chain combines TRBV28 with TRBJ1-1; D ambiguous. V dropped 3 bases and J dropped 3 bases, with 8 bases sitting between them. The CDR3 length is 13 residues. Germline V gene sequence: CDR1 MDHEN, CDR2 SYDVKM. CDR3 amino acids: CASSFPEDTEAFF. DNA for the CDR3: TGTGCCAGCAGTTTTCCGGAGGACACTGAAGCTTTCTTT.

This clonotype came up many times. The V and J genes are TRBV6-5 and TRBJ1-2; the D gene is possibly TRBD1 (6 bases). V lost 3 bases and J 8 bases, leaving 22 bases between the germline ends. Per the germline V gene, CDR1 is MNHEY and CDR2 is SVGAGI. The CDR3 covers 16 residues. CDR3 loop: CASSYTPLIGGVGYTF. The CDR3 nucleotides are TGTGCCAGCAGTTATACGCCCCTTATAGGGGGGGTGGGCTACACCTTC.

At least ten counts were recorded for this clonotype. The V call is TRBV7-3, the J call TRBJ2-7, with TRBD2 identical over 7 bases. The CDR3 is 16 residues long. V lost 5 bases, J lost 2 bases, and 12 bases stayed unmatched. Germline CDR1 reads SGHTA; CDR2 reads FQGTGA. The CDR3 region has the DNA TGTGCCAGCAGCAGGGCCACTAGCGCCGACCCCTACGAGCAGTACTTC. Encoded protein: CASSRATSADPYEQYF.

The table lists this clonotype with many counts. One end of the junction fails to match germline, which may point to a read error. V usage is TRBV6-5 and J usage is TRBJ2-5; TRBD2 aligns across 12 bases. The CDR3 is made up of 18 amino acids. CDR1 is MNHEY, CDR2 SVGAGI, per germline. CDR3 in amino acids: CASSYSRLAGAVQETQYF. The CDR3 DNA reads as TGTGCCAGCAGTTACTCGAGACTAGCGGGAGCAGTCCAAGAGACCCAATACTTC.

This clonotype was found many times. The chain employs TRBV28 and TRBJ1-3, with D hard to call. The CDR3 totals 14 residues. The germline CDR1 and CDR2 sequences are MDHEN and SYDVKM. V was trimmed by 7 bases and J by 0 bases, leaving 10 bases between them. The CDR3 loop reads CASTSRSSGNTIYF. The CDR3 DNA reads TGTGCCAGCACCTCCAGGTCCTCTGGAAACACCATATATTTT.

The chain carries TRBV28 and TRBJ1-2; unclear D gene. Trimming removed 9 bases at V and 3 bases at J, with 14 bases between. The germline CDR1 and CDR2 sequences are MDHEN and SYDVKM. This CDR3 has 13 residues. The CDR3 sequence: CASNPTWDYGYTF. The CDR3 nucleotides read TGTGCCAGTAACCCTACATGGGACTATGGCTACACCTTC.